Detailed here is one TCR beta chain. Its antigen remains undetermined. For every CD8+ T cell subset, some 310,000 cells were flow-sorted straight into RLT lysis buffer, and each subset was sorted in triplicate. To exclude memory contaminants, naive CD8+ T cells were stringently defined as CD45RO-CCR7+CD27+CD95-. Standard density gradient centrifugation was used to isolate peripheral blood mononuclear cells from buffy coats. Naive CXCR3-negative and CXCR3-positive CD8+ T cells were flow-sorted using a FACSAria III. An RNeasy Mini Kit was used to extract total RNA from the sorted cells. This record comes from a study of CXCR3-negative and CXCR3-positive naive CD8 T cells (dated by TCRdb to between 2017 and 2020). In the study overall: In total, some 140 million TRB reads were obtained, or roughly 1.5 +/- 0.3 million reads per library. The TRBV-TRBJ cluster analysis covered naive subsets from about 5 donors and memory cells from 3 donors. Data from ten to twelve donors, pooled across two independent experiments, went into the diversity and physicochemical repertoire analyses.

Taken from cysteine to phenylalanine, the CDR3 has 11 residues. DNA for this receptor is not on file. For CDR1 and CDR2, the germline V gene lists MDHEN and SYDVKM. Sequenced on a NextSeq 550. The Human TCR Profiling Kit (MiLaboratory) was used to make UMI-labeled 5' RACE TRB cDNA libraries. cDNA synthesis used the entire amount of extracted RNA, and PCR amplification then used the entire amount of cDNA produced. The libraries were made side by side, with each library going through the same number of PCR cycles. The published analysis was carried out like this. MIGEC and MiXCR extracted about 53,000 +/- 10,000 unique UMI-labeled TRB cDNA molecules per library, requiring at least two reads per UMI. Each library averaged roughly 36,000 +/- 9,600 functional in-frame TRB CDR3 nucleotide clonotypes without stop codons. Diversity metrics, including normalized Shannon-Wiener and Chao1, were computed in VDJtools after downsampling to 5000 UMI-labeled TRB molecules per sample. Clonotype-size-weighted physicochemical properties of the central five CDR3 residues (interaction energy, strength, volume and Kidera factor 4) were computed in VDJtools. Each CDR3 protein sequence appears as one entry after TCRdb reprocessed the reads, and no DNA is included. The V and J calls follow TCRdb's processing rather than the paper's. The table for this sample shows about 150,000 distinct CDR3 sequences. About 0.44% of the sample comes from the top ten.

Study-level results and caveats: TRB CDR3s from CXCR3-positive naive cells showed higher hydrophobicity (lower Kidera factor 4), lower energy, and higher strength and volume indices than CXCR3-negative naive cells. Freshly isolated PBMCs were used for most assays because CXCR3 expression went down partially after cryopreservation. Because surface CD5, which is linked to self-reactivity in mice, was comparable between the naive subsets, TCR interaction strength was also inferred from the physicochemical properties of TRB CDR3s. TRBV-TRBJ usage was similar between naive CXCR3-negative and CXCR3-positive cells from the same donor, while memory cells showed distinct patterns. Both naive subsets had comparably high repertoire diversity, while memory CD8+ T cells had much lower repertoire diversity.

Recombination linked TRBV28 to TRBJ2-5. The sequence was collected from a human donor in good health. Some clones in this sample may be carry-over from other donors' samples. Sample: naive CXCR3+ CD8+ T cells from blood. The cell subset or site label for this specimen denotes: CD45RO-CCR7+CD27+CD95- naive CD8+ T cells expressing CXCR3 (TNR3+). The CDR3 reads CASSLRKTQYF.